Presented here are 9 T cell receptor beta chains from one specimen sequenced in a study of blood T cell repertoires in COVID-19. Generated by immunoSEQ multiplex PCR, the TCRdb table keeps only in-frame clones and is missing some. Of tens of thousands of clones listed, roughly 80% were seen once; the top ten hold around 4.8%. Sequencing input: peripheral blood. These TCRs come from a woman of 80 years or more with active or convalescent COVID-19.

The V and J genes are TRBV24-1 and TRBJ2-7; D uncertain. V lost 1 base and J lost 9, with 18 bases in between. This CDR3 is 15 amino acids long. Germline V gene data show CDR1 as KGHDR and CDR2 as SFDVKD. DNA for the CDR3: TGTGCCACCAGTGATTTCATGACAAGGCCCACGGCGCAGTACTTC. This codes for CATSDFMTRPTAQYF.

CDR3 amino acids: CASSLARRPEQFF. The CDR3 bases are TGTGCCAGCAGCTTAGCTAGGCGGCCAGAGCAGTTCTTC. The chain has TRBV7-2 and TRBJ2-1; D is unclear. Trimming removed 0 bases at V and 10 bases at J, with 10 bases between. The CDR3 consists of 13 residues. The germline gives CDR1 SGHTA, CDR2 FQGNSA.

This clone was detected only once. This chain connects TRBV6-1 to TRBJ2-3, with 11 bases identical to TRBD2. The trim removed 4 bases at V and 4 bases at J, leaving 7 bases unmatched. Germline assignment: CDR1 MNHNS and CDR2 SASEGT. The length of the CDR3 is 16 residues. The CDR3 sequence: CASSAFSGGAPDTQYF. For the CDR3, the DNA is TGTGCCAGCAGTGCCTTTAGCGGGGGGGCCCCAGATACGCAGTATTTT.

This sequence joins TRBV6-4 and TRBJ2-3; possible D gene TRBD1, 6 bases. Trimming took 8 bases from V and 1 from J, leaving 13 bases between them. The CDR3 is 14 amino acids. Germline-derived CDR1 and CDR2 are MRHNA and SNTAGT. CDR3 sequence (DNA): TGTGCCAGCCGGCCGGGACACGGCACAGATACGCAGTATTTT. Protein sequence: CASRPGHGTDTQYF.

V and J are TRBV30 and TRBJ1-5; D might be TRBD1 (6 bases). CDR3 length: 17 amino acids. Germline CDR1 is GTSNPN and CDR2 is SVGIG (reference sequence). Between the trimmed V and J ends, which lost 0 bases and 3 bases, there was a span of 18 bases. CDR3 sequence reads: CAWSVHTGSVPNQPQHF. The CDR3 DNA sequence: TGTGCCTGGAGTGTACACACAGGGTCGGTCCCCAATCAGCCCCAGCATTTT.

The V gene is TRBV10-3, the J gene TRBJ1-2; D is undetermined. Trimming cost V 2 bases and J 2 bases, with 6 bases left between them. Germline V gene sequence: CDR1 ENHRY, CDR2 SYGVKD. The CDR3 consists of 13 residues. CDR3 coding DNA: TGTGCCATCAGTGAGGGAGGAAACTATGGCTACACCTTC. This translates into CAISEGGNYGYTF.

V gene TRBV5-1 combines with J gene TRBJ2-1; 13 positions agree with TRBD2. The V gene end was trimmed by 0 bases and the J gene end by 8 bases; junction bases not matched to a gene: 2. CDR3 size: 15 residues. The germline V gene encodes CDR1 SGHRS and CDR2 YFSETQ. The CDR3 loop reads CASSLGGLAGDEQFF. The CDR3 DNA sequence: TGCGCCAGCAGCTTGGGTGGACTAGCGGGGGATGAGCAGTTCTTC.

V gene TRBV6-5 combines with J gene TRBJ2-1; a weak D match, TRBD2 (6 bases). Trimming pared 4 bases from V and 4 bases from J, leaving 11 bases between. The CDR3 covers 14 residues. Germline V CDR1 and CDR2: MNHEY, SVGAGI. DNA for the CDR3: TGTGCCAGCAGTTCCTTTAGCGGATACAATGAGCAGTTCTTC. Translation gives CASSSFSGYNEQFF.

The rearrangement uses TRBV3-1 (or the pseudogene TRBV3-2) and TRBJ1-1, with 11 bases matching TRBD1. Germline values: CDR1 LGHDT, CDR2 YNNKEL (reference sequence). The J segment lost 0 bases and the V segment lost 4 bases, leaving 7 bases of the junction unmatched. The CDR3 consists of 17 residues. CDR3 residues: CASSRWDRGNLNTEAFF. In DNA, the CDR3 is TGTGCCAGCAGCCGATGGGACAGGGGGAACTTGAACACTGAAGCTTTCTTT.